The clone carrying this TCR beta chain was found a few times. Its antigen is as yet unknown. TCRdb recomputed calls from the 5' RACE reads with MiXCR, one row per CDR3 protein. The sample has some 350,000 distinct CDR3 sequences, approximately 6% seen once. CDR1 is MNHNS and CDR2 is SASEGT in the germline V gene. The CDR3 runs 15 residues. V was pared by 10 bases and J by 2 bases, with 7 bases of the junction left unmatched. The sample is drawn from a study of T cells after yellow fever vaccination. General study results and limits: High-abundance clonotypes from the bulk population could contaminate FACS-sorted repertoires.

Here the sequenced sample was PBMCs, taken 5 days after the yellow fever booster vaccination. The chain links TRBV6-1 to TRBJ2-2, with 10 bases identical to TRBD2. The sequence was collected from a man younger than 45 who received the YFV17D yellow fever vaccine. The CDR3 region has the DNA TGTGCCACCTGGACTAGCGGCCTCAACACCGGGGAGCTGTTTTTT. As protein: CATWTSGLNTGELFF.